The text below deals with one T cell receptor beta chain. Its antigen is undetermined. The PCR employed 60 Vbeta primers together with 13 Jbeta primers. Assay used: immunoSEQ multiplex PCR; TCRdb lists only in-frame clones, some missing. The sample has about 160,000 clones, about 72% seen once. Germline V lookup: CDR1 MNHEY, CDR2 SVGAGI. The CDR3 extends over 16 amino acids. Unmatched junction bases numbered 2, after V lost 0 bases and J lost 0 bases. This specimen comes from a study of cytomegalovirus exposure and HLA in healthy donors. Study as a whole: Sequencing of 150 million to 200 million T cells in an earlier analysis found more than 100 million unique TCR beta sequences. Study-level points and caveats: Versus the roughly 700-donor mean, an Asian-associated ancestry cluster reportedly showed fewer N-insertions in a later analysis. Within an earlier analysis, most TCR beta V segments proved productive either about 90% or about 30% of the time. The availability of immune exposure information extended only to CMV serostatus.

V and J are TRBV6-5 and TRBJ2-1, with TRBD2 matching over 7 bases. The origin of this receptor is a male donor in good health and CMV-seronegative. The sequenced sample consisted of PBMCs. Here the CDR3 reads CASSYSSGVSYNEQFF. In nucleotides, the CDR3 is TGTGCCAGCAGTTACTCGAGCGGGGTCTCCTACAATGAGCAGTTCTTC.